This TCR beta chain was identified during a study of blood T cell repertoires in COVID-19 (dated by TCRdb to 2018 to 2021). For context, the study as a whole: The collaborator samples originated in the United States, Italy and Spain and spanned the acute and convalescent phases of COVID-19. The material from the prospective study consisted of cDNA or gDNA derived from T cells, B-cell-depleted T cells, or PBMCs. Subjects who had been exposed to COVID-19, were actively infected with it, or had recovered from it provided the deeply sampled blood TCRbeta repertoires that made up the dataset. The repertoires were released in a freely available public database intended as a resource for research on the immune response to SARS-CoV-2. The samples were drawn from two sources: the first 160 participants of the ongoing ImmuneRACE study, and fewer than 1,500 subjects contributed by 6 global collaborators. Nearly every sample came with metadata listing a de-identified subject ID, COVID-19 status, age in years and sex. Where HLA class I and class II types were available, the types were taken from metadata supplied by the sample provider, not from assay-based typing.

Each collaborating institution followed its own protocols to collect whole blood in K2EDTA tubes. Collaborator samples were shipped for TCRbeta analysis as frozen whole blood, isolated PBMCs, or DNA extracted from either sample type. As for this clone: Its cognate antigen has yet to be identified. Base-call qualities are not available, and no considerably larger clone is one nucleotide away.

The germline V gene provides CDR1 SNHLY and CDR2 FYNNEI. Inclusive of the bounding cysteine and phenylalanine, the CDR3 is 13 residues long. The kept DNA is CDR3 alone, 39 bases in frame from the first base. V and J lose 4 bases and 9 bases, and a span of 13 bases separates them. TCRbeta CDR3 regions were amplified from genomic DNA by means of the immunoSEQ Assay, a bias-controlled multiplex PCR. Under the source paper's analysis protocol: Within the assay, amplification of reference gene primers was used to estimate how many nucleated cells each sample contained. To quantify the absolute abundance of each unique TCRbeta CDR3 rearrangement, sequence reads were collapsed and filtered. Productive Simpson clonality was computed per sample as the square root of Simpson's diversity index over productive rearrangements. In its TCRdb copy, this immuneACCESS table keeps in-frame sequences only and misses some clones. Where compared with another copy, unresolved V genes explain less than half of these, and the others have no known cause. The DNA gave D and trimming, while V, J and clone size come from that table. This sample gives 40,000 to 50,000 clones in total; 80% to 90% of them show up just once. The top ten hold under 10% of the sample.

Findings and caveats that apply to the study as a whole: The amount of clinical and demographic metadata varied by source and participant and was provided uncurated.

The V and J genes are TRBV2 and TRBJ2-1, with a tentative D gene TRBD2 over 5 matching bases. What was sequenced was peripheral blood. This clonotype originated in a man younger than 40 with active or convalescent COVID-19. The nucleotide sequence is given as TGTGCCAGCAGTGGTAACACTAGGAGTGAGCAGTTCTTC. Its protein is CASSGNTRSEQFF.